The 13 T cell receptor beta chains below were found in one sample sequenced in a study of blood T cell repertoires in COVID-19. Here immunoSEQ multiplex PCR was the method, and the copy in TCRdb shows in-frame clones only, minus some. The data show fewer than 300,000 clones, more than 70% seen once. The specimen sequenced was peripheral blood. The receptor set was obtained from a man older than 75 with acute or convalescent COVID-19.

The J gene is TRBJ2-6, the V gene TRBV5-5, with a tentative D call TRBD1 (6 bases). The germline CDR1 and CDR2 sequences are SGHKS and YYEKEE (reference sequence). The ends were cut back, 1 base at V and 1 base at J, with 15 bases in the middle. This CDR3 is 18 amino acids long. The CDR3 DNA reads TGTGCCAGCAGCTTGATCGGGACAACCGCTTCTGGGGCCAACGTCCTGACTTTC. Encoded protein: CASSLIGTTASGANVLTF.

Here the CDR3 reads CASSRVTSEAFF. The CDR3 coding sequence is TGTGCCAGCAGCCGAGTAACTAGTGAAGCTTTCTTT. The genes are TRBV7-9 and TRBJ1-1; D remains ambiguous. V was shortened by 5 bases and J by 7 bases, with 11 bases between the two germline ends. CDR3 length equals 12 residues. CDR1 SEHNR and CDR2 FQNEAQ come from the germline V gene (reference sequence).

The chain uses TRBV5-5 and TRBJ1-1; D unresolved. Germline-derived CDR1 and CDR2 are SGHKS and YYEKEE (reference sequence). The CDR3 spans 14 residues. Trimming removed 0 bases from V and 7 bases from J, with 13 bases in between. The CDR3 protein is CASSLDMRSGEAFF. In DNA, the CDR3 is TGTGCCAGCAGCTTGGATATGAGGAGCGGTGAAGCTTTCTTT.

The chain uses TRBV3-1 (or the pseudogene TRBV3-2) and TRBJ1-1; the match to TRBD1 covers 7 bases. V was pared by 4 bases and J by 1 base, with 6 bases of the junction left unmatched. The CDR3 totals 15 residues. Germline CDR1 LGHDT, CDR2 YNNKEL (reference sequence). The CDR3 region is CASSRRDSSNTEAFF. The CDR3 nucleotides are TGTGCCAGCAGCCGTAGGGACAGTTCGAACACTGAAGCTTTCTTT.

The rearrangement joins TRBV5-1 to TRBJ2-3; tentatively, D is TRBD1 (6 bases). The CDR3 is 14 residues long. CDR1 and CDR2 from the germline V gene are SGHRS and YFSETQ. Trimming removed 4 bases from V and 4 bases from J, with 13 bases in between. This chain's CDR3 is CASSGSGVADTQYF. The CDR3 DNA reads TGCGCCAGCAGCGGCTCAGGGGTGGCAGATACGCAGTATTTT.

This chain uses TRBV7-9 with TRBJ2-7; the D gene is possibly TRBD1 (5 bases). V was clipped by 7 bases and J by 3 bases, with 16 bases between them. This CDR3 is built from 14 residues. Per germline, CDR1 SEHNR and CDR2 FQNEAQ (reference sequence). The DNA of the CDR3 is TGTGCCAGCAACCCAAGTGGCAGGGACTACGAGCAGTACTTC. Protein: CASNPSGRDYEQYF. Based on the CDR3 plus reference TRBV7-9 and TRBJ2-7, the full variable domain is DTGVSQNPRHKITKRGQNVTFRCDPISEHNRLYWYRQTLGQGPEFLTYFQNEAQLEKSRLLSDRFSAERPKGSFSTLEIQRTEQGDSAMYLCASNPSGRDYEQYFGPGTRLTVT.

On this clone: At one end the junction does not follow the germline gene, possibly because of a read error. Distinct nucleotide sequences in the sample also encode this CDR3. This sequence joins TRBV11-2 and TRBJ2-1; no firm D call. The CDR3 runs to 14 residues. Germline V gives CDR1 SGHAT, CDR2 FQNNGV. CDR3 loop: CASSYSPPYNEQFF. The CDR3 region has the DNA TGTGCCAGTAGCTACTCGCCCCCCTACAATGAGCAGTTCTTC.

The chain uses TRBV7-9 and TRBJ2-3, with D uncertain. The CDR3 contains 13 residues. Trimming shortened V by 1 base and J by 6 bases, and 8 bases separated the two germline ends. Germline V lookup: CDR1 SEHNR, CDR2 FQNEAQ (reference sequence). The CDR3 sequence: CASSLVAHDTQYF. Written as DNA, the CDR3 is TGTGCCAGCAGCTTAGTTGCGCACGATACGCAGTATTTT. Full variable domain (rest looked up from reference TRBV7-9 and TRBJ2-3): DTGVSQNPRHKITKRGQNVTFRCDPISEHNRLYWYRQTLGQGPEFLTYFQNEAQLEKSRLLSDRFSAERPKGSFSTLEIQRTEQGDSAMYLCASSLVAHDTQYFGPGTRLTVL.

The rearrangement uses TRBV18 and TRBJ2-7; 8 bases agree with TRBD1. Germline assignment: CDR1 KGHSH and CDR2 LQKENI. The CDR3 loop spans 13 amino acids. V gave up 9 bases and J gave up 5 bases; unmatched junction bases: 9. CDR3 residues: CASTGTGVNEQYF. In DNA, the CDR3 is TGTGCCAGTACCGGGACAGGCGTAAACGAGCAGTACTTC.

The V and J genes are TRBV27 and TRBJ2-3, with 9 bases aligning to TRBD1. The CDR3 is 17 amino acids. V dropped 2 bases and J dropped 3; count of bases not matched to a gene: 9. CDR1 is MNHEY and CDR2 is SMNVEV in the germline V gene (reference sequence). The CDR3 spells CASSLKGQGLRTDTQYF. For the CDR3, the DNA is TGTGCCAGCAGTTTAAAAGGACAGGGGCTTAGGACAGATACGCAGTATTTT.

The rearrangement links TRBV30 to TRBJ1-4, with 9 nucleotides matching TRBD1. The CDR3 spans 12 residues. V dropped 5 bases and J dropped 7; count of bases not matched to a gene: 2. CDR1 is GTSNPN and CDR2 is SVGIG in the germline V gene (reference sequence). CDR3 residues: CAWQQGAEKLFF. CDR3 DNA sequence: TGTGCCTGGCAACAGGGGGCTGAAAAACTGTTTTTT.

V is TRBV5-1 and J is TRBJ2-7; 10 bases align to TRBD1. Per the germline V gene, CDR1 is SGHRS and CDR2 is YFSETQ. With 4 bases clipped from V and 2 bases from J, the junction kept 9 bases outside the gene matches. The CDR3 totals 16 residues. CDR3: CASSPQGQGTTYEQYF. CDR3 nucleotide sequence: TGCGCCAGCAGCCCACAGGGACAGGGGACGACCTACGAGCAGTACTTC.

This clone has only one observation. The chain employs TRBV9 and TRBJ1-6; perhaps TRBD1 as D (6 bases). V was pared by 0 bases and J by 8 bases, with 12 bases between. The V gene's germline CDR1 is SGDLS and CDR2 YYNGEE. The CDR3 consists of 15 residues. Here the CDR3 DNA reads TGTGCCAGCAGCGTAGAGAGCAGGGGAGATTCACCCCTCCACTTT. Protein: CASSVESRGDSPLHF.